This T cell receptor beta chain emerged from a study of blood T cell repertoires in COVID-19. Germline V gene data show CDR1 as SGHAT and CDR2 as FQDESV (reference sequence). The CDR3 sequence is 16 residues long. The V end was cut by 5 bases, the J end by 3 bases, with 20 bases between. Authors' analysis steps: The authors estimated nucleated cell counts from reference gene primer amplification. Libraries were prepared by immunoSEQ multiplex PCR; TCRdb keeps only in-frame clonotypes and omits some of them. The V and J calls and clone size are taken from that table; D and trimming were inferred from the DNA. The sample shows some 200,000 clones, about four fifths of them seen only once.

This TCR derives from a woman aged 45-60 years with active or convalescent COVID-19. V and J are TRBV11-1 and TRBJ2-7; tentatively, D is TRBD2 (5 bases). Sequenced: peripheral blood. CDR3 amino acids: CASSRALAGQGYEQYF. The CDR3 DNA sequence: TGTGCCAGCAGCAGGGCACTCGCGGGCCAAGGCTACGAGCAGTACTTC.